This TCR beta chain emerged from a study of blood T cells in healthy people across ages. This clonotype was observed a handful of times. Its antigen remains unknown. Regarding the study as a whole: Roughly linear age-related decline in beta diversity appeared, significant by age 40.

The CDR3 consists of 19 residues. The germline CDR1 and CDR2 sequences are MGHRA and YSYEKL. Trimming at V came to 0 bases and at J to 3 bases, leaving 12 bases not matched to a gene. Then a second PCR, running roughly 7 to 11 cycles, was carried out with a sample-barcoded 5' primer and a J-beta primer mix. Per sample, CDR3-containing paired-end reads numbered at least 2.5 million. TCRdb reprocessed the 5' RACE reads via MiXCR and lists one record per CDR3 protein. The data show about 1,500,000 distinct CDR3 sequences, approximately 38% seen once. V usage is TRBV4-1 and J usage is TRBJ1-5; 9 bases agree with TRBD1. The receptor was derived from a woman aged 18-29 years in good health. Material for sequencing was blood. CDR3 in DNA: TGCGCCAGCAGCCAAGATCGTGGACAGGGGAAGAGTAACAATCAGCCCCAGCATTTT. Encoded protein: CASSQDRGQGKSNNQPQHF.